The rows below give T cell receptor beta chains drawn from one sample of a study of response to subunit inactivated influenza vaccine. TCRdb ran MiXCR on the RT-PCR reads and lists one entry per CDR3 protein. Altogether about 780,000 distinct CDR3 sequences are present, roughly 18% being singletons, with the ten largest covering roughly a tenth. This specimen consisted of PBMCs from blood, obtained roughly 5 days after vaccination. The source of these receptors is a man aged 50-60 years who received an inactivated influenza vaccine. Each CDR3 is given with its conserved first and last residue. D genes are given only for firm matches. Clone size is shown for a subset of rows, as once, few, many or a class of expanded clone.

v_gene	d_gene	abundance	j_gene	CDR3nt	CDR3aa
TRBV20-1	-	-	TRBJ1-2	TGCAGTGCTAGAGCGCGACGGGCTAACTATGGCTACACCTTC	CSARARRANYGYTF
TRBV27	-	few	TRBJ2-3	TGTGCCAGCAGTTTTAGAGATATAGATACGCAGTATTTT	CASSFRDIDTQYF
TRBV29-1	-	-	TRBJ2-5	TGCAGCGTTGGGGCCCCCGGGGGGCGAACGGAGACCCAGTACTTC	CSVGAPGGRTETQYF
TRBV20-1	-	-	TRBJ2-7	TGCAGTGCTAGTCAGGGTACCTACGAGCAGTACTTC	CSASQGTYEQYF
TRBV24-1	TRBD1	few	TRBJ2-3	TGTGCCACGAGACAGGGGGCTGCAGATACGCAGTATTTT	CATRQGAADTQYF
TRBV14	-	-	TRBJ2-7	TGTGCCAGCAGCCGCCTACGCACCCGTGCGTCCTACGAGCAGTACTTC	CASSRLRTRASYEQYF
TRBV4-2	-	-	TRBJ2-3	TGTGCCAGCAGCCAAGAAGACGGGAGCGTAGATACGCAGTATTTT	CASSQEDGSVDTQYF
TRBV20-1	-	-	TRBJ2-5	TGCAGTGCTAGATATCTAGCAGGGGAGACCCAGTACTTC	CSARYLAGETQYF
TRBV6-1	-	-	TRBJ2-2	TGTGCCAGCCAACCCGAGTTTCACACCGGGGAGCTGTTTTTT	CASQPEFHTGELFF
TRBV4-2	-	-	TRBJ2-1	TGTGCCAGCAGCCAAGATGACCAGGGAGAGCAGTTCTTC	CASSQDDQGEQFF
TRBV15	-	-	TRBJ1-1	TGTGCCACCAGCAGAGATCAGGGGCCCCTGAACACTGAAGCTTTCTTT	CATSRDQGPLNTEAFF
TRBV20-1	-	-	TRBJ1-1	TGCAGTGCTAGAGAAGCCGGGAAGGGGCGCGGTACTGAAGCTTTCTTT	CSAREAGKGRGTEAFF
TRBV5-1	-	-	TRBJ2-2	TGCGCCAGCAGCGACACAACCGGGGAGCTGTTTTTT	CASSDTTGELFF
TRBV4-2	-	few	TRBJ2-2	TGTGCCAGCAGCCAAGGGGCGGGACAGTTGAACACCGGGGAGCTGTTTTTT	CASSQGAGQLNTGELFF
TRBV20-1	TRBD2	-	TRBJ2-2	TGCAGTGCTACCCGTAGCGGGAGTAAGCACACCGGGGAGCTGTTTTTT	CSATRSGSKHTGELFF
TRBV7-2	-	few	TRBJ1-1	TGTGCCAGCAGCGCGACCCGGGAGAACACTGAAGCTTTCTTT	CASSATRENTEAFF
TRBV27	TRBD2	few	TRBJ2-1	TGTGCCAGCAGTCAGGGGACTAGCGGGGGGCGGGCCTACAATGAGCAGTTCTTC	CASSQGTSGGRAYNEQFF
TRBV7-8	-	-	TRBJ1-4	TGTGCCAGCAGCTTAGTATGGGGCTTCAATGAAAAACTGTTTTTT	CASSLVWGFNEKLFF
TRBV29-1	TRBD1	-	TRBJ2-5	TGCAGCGTTGAGGGACAGGAAGGGGAGACCCAGTACTTC	CSVEGQEGETQYF
TRBV4-1	-	many	TRBJ1-5	TGCGCCAGCAGCCAAGATTTCGGGGTGAACAATCAGCCCCAGCATTTT	CASSQDFGVNNQPQHF
TRBV6-2/TRBV6-3	-	few	TRBJ1-5	TGTGCCAGCAGAGACGGTGATCATCAGCCCCAGCATTTT	CASRDGDHQPQHF
TRBV28	TRBD2	-	TRBJ2-3	TGTGCCAGCAGTTCGCCCCACTTGACTAGCGGAGGCACAGATACGCAGTATTTT	CASSSPHLTSGGTDTQYF
TRBV5-6	TRBD1	few	TRBJ2-7	TGTGCCAGCAGCTCCACAGGGGGCAGAGCTGACGAGCAGTACTTC	CASSSTGGRADEQYF
TRBV12-3/TRBV12-4	TRBD2	few	TRBJ2-6	TGTGCCAGCAGTTTAGGGGGGAGACTAGCGAGAACCCACTCTGGGGCCAACGTCCTGACTTTC	CASSLGGRLARTHSGANVLTF
TRBV12-3/TRBV12-4	-	many	TRBJ2-1	TGTGCCAGCAACAAGGACGGTGGGTACAATGAGCAGTTCTTC	CASNKDGGYNEQFF
TRBV4-3	-	-	TRBJ2-1	TGCGCCAGCAGCCAAGAACACAGGGCCTCCTACAATGAGCAGTTCTTC	CASSQEHRASYNEQFF
TRBV6-2/TRBV6-3	TRBD1	-	TRBJ1-6	TGTGCCACCAACAGGGGTAGTTCACCCCTCCACTTT	CATNRGSSPLHF
TRBV6-1	-	-	TRBJ1-4	TGTGCCAGCAGTGAAGGGGGTTCGGATGAAAAACTGTTTTTT	CASSEGGSDEKLFF
TRBV6-5	-	few	TRBJ2-2	TGTGCCAGCAGTTACTCGACCGGCCGGAGAGGGGGCGGGGAGCTGTTTTTT	CASSYSTGRRGGGELFF
TRBV19	TRBD1	-	TRBJ2-7	TGTGCCAGTAGTCCGGCGGGGACAGGGGGCACGTACGAGCAGTACTTC	CASSPAGTGGTYEQYF
TRBV7-2	-	many	TRBJ2-3	TGTGCCAGCAGCTTATGGACGCTGCACACAGATACGCAGTATTTT	CASSLWTLHTDTQYF
TRBV4-3	-	few	TRBJ2-7	TGCGCCAGCAGCCAAGAAGGGAACATCGCGTACGAGCAGTACTTC	CASSQEGNIAYEQYF
TRBV29-1	-	-	TRBJ1-1	TGCAGCGTTCGTGACGGTGGCATGAACACTGAAGCTTTCTTT	CSVRDGGMNTEAFF
TRBV6-2/TRBV6-3	-	few	TRBJ2-1	TGTGCCAGCAGTTCTGCGAATGAGCAGTTCTTC	CASSSANEQFF
TRBV11-2	TRBD1	many	TRBJ2-1	TGTGCCAGCAGCTTTGGACAGGGAGGATACAATGAGCAGTTCTTC	CASSFGQGGYNEQFF
TRBV5-1	-	-	TRBJ2-1	TGCGCCAGCAGCTTGGTAAGGGTGGGGGACAATGAGCAGTTCTTC	CASSLVRVGDNEQFF
TRBV20-1	TRBD2	few	TRBJ2-7	TGCAGTGCCTTTCGGGGGGGCTACGAGCAGTACTTC	CSAFRGGYEQYF
TRBV12-3/TRBV12-4	-	many	TRBJ2-7	TGTGCCAGCAGTTTAGATCGGGGATCGCCCGACGAGCAGTACTTC	CASSLDRGSPDEQYF
TRBV2	-	few	TRBJ1-1	TGTGCCAGCAGTGAATACGGGGGGGGCACTGAAGCTTTCTTT	CASSEYGGGTEAFF
TRBV7-2	-	many	TRBJ2-3	TGTGCCAGCAGCTTAGTTGCGGGGACCCCAGATACGCAGTATTTT	CASSLVAGTPDTQYF
TRBV20-1	-	few	TRBJ2-7	TGCAGTGCCCACGCCCAAGGGGGAGCCAACTACGAGCAGTACTTC	CSAHAQGGANYEQYF
TRBV20-1	TRBD1	many	TRBJ1-1	TGCAGTACAAACGACCGGGACAGGGAAGAAGTGAACACTGAAGCTTTCTTT	CSTNDRDREEVNTEAFF
TRBV5-1	-	-	TRBJ2-3	TGCGCCAGCGTACTGAGGGGGGGCCCAGATACGCAGTATTTT	CASVLRGGPDTQYF
TRBV20-1	TRBD1	few	TRBJ1-2	TGCAGTGCTAAACAGGACAGGGTCTATGGCTACACCTTC	CSAKQDRVYGYTF
TRBV20-1	TRBD2	many	TRBJ2-3	TGCAGTGCTAAACGGGGGGGCACAGATACGCAGTATTTT	CSAKRGGTDTQYF
TRBV20-1	-	-	TRBJ2-3	TGCAGTGCTAGGCACGGCACAGATACGCAGTATTTT	CSARHGTDTQYF
TRBV5-6	-	-	TRBJ2-1	TGTGCCAGCAGCTTGCCCGTGAGCTCCTACAATGAGCAGTTCTTC	CASSLPVSSYNEQFF
TRBV6-5	-	-	TRBJ1-1	TGTGCCAGCAGTTACTCCTGGGAAGTAGGAACTGAAGCTTTCTTT	CASSYSWEVGTEAFF
TRBV6-1	-	few	TRBJ2-7	TGTGCCAGCAAAGCGGGTCGGAGCTCCTACGAGCAGTACTTC	CASKAGRSSYEQYF
TRBV11-2	-	-	TRBJ2-3	TGTGCCAGCAGCTTAGAGCGGGGGCCGGAGGAAGATACGCAGTATTTT	CASSLERGPEEDTQYF
TRBV21-1	-	few	TRBJ1-4	TGTGCCAGCAATGCGAAAGGAGACGAAAAACTGTTTTTT	CASNAKGDEKLFF
TRBV5-1	TRBD2	many	TRBJ2-2	TGCGCCAGCAGCTTGACGGGGGGTGACGGCACCGGGGAGCTGTTTTTT	CASSLTGGDGTGELFF
TRBV4-2	-	-	TRBJ2-7	TGTGCCAGCAGCCAAGATATGGGCGACGAGCAGTACTTC	CASSQDMGDEQYF